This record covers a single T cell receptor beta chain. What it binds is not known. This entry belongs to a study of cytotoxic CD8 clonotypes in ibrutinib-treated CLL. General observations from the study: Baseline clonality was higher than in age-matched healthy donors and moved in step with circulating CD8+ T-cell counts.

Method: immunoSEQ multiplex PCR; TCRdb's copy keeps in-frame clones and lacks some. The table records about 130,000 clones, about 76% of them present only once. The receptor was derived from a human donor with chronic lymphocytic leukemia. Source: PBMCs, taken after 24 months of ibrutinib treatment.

The CDR3 DNA follows: TGTGCCAGCAGTTCCCCCGGGACGAGTGAAAAACTGTTTTTT. Protein sequence: CASSSPGTSEKLFF. This chain connects TRBV6-5 to TRBJ1-4, with D perhaps TRBD1 (5 bases). The CDR3 spans 14 residues. The germline V gene has CDR1 MNHEY and CDR2 SVGAGI. The V and J ends lost 4 bases and 7 bases respectively, with 13 bases between them.